The clone carrying this TCR beta chain was counted many times. The data belong to a study of T cells in Graves' hyperthyroidism and ophthalmopathy. In germline, CDR1 is MNHEY, CDR2 SVGAGI. Trimming cost V 2 bases and J 4 bases, with 9 bases left between them. This CDR3 region has 14 residues. In patients aged 18 to 65, hyperthyroidism was newly diagnosed, with duration under 2 months. Blood sampling occurred at first hyperthyroidism diagnosis, ahead of any ophthalmopathy symptoms. Amplified regions were TCR beta CDR3 sequences from RNA transcripts. Researchers ran a first-round RT-PCR on the TCR CDR3 using the HTBI primer set. Each CDR3 protein is one row after TCRdb ran MiXCR on the multiplex PCR reads. This sample carries roughly 300,000 distinct CDR3 sequences, around 25% of them seen once, and the ten largest clones take about 30%.

The source of this sequence is a middle-aged man with Graves' hyperthyroidism that later progressed to Graves' ophthalmopathy. The chain links TRBV6-5 to TRBJ1-5, with D perhaps matching TRBD1 (5 bases). Sequencing input: blood. The CDR3 here is CASSYRGRNQPQHF. The CDR3 DNA follows: TGTGCCAGCAGTTACAGGGGACGAAATCAGCCCCAGCATTTT.